This T cell receptor (beta chain) was profiled in a study of OX40 agonist ivuxolimab in advanced cancers. As for the study in general: The treatment was a fully human IgG2 OX40 agonist, ivuxolimab. Of the participants, approximately 36% had some prior anti-PD-1, anti-PD-L1 or anti-CTLA-4 therapy, which was allowed. Patients were treated with intravenous ivuxolimab, dosed at 0.01 to 10 mg/kg and infused every 2 weeks. Study outcomes and limitations: With doses of 0.1 to 3.0 mg/kg, CD4+ and CD8+ blood T cells had undergone clonal expansion by week 6.

Germline V gene lookup returns CDR1 SGDLS and CDR2 YYNGEE. The V and J ends lost 0 bases and 3 bases respectively, with 12 bases between them. CDR3 size: 15 residues. Using immunoSEQ multiplex PCR, the repertoire was profiled, and TCRdb retains in-frame clones only, with some absent. Of 20,000 to 25,000 clones listed, about 83% were seen once; the top ten hold about a sixth. A single count supports this clone. Its specificity is not known. The rearrangement uses TRBV9 and TRBJ1-2, with D hard to call. This clonotype originated in an adult with an advanced solid tumor such as melanoma, head and neck, liver or kidney cancer. This sample comprised CD4+ or CD8+ T cells sorted from blood, obtained in a trial of the OX40 agonist ivuxolimab. The CDR3 sequence is CASSVGFGEYYGYTF. The CDR3 DNA follows: TGTGCCAGCAGCGTAGGGTTCGGCGAATACTATGGCTACACCTTC.